This entry concerns a single T cell receptor beta chain. This clone appeared once. Which antigen it targets is not known. Per-base quality was not reported, and no clone a single base away is much larger than it. Receptors were amplified or captured by the immunoSEQ multiplex PCR assay. This is the immuneACCESS table as TCRdb keeps it, with only in-frame sequences that have V and J called. A part of the clones is gone; compared with another copy, unresolved V genes explain less than half, and the rest is unexplained. This sample holds 35,000 to 50,000 clones; approximately 91% were observed only once. The top ten hold around 0.5% of the sample. The data were obtained in a study of T cell changes during pregnancy in multiple sclerosis (dated by TCRdb to between 2019 and 2020). For the wider study: Changes in the T cell repertoire over the course of pregnancy were examined in this study in women with multiple sclerosis.

The source was CD4+ T cells from peripheral blood mononuclear cells, collected in the third trimester of pregnancy. The receptor comes from a female donor in good health, enrolled as a control in a pregnancy study.

Here the CDR3 is given as CASSAPGLAAYEQYF. The base sequence is TGTGCCAGCAGTGCTCCGGGACTAGCGGCTTACGAGCAGTACTTC. Here the chain combines TRBV28 and TRBJ2-7; TRBD2 agrees with 11 junctional bases. CDR1 MDHEN and CDR2 SYDVKM were looked up in the germline V gene. The CDR3 has 15 amino acids, counting the end cysteine and phenylalanine. Only the CDR3 DNA is retained, 45 bases long and in frame from the first base. From V the trimming removes 5 bases and from J it removes 4 bases, while the gene matches leave 7 bases of the junction unaccounted for.